One and the same sample provided the 9 T cell receptor beta chains below, sequenced in a study of early stage breast cancer tumors. The protocol was immunoSEQ multiplex PCR, while the TCRdb copy is restricted to in-frame clones and leaves out a portion. The table records about 38,000 clones, over 70% of them present only once. Input material: blood. All receptors come from a person in their 60s with breast cancer.

V usage is TRBV28 and J usage is TRBJ1-5, with D perhaps TRBD1 (5 bases). The germline V gene has CDR1 MDHEN and CDR2 SYDVKM. V shed 6 bases and J shed 9 bases, with 18 bases lying between them. The CDR3 loop spans 14 amino acids. The CDR3 sequence: CASRTGGEGRPQHF. CDR3 nucleotide sequence: TGTGCCAGCAGGACCGGGGGGGAGGGCCGGCCCCAGCATTTT. Drawing the rest from reference TRBV28 and TRBJ1-5, the complete variable domain is DVKVTQSSRYLVKRTGEKVFLECVQDMDHENMFWYRQDPGLGLRLIYFSYDVKMKEKGDIPEGYSVSREKKERFSLILESASTNQTSMYLCASRTGGEGRPQHFGDGTRLSIL.

The chain is built from TRBV7-8 and TRBJ2-5; D call uncertain. This CDR3 is built from 14 residues. V shed 2 bases and J shed 5 bases, with 12 bases lying between them. Germline V lookup: CDR1 SGHVS, CDR2 FQNEAQ. CDR3 in amino acids: CASSLQTGRETQYF. CDR3 sequence (DNA): TGTGCCAGCAGCTTACAAACCGGGCGTGAGACCCAGTACTTC.

The chain is built from TRBV30 and TRBJ2-1, with 14 bases fitting TRBD2. Per germline, CDR1 GTSNPN and CDR2 SVGIG (reference sequence). The CDR3 loop spans 13 amino acids. CDR3: CARTSGGRNEQFF. The CDR3 DNA follows: TGTGCTCGGACTAGCGGGGGGCGGAATGAGCAGTTCTTC. Full variable domain (remainder filled in from reference TRBV30 and TRBJ2-1): SQTIHQWPATLVQPVGSPLSLECTVEGTSNPNLYWYRQAAGRGLQLLFYSVGIGQISSEVPQNLSASRPQDRQFILSSKKLLLSDSGFYLCARTSGGRNEQFFGPGTRLTVL.

The table lists this clone with a few counts. The chain uses TRBV7-9 and TRBJ2-4, with a tentative D call TRBD1 (5 bases). V lost 4 bases and J lost 0, with 13 bases in between. Looked up from germline, CDR1 is SEHNR and CDR2 is FQNEAQ (reference sequence). This CDR3 comprises 16 residues. The CDR3 spells CASSSGAGIAKNIQYF. The CDR3 nucleotides read TGTGCCAGCAGCTCTGGGGCAGGAATAGCCAAAAACATTCAGTACTTC.

As DNA, the CDR3 is TGTGCCAGCAGCATGACAGGAGGTGGGGAGACCCAGTACTTC. The encoded protein is CASSMTGGGETQYF. J is TRBJ2-5 and V is TRBV9; the D gene is possibly TRBD1 (6 bases). CDR3 size: 14 residues. Trimming took off 4 bases at V and 5 bases at J, with 15 bases between the two ends. The germline V gene has CDR1 SGDLS and CDR2 YYNGEE.

V gene TRBV4-1 combines with J gene TRBJ1-1; D not certain. This CDR3 has 15 amino acids. Germline V gene data show CDR1 as MGHRA and CDR2 as YSYEKL. The ends were cut back, 4 bases at V and 1 base at J, with 13 bases in the middle. CDR3 DNA sequence: TGCGCCAGCAGCCCGGAAACTACCAGGAACACTGAAGCTTTCTTT. As protein: CASSPETTRNTEAFF.

The table lists this clone with a few counts. V usage is TRBV11-3 and J usage is TRBJ1-6; no clear D gene. Germline V gives CDR1 SGHNT, CDR2 YENEEA. Trimming pared 1 base from V and 8 bases from J, leaving 6 bases between. CDR3 length: 13 residues. CDR3 nucleotides: TGTGCCAGCAGCTTAGCCCGGGATTCACCCCTCCACTTT. Its translation is CASSLARDSPLHF.

The V gene is TRBV19, the J gene TRBJ2-3; tentatively, D is TRBD1 (6 bases). The germline CDR1 and CDR2 sequences are LNHDA and SQIVND (reference sequence). This CDR3 is built from 14 residues. Trimming pared 2 bases from V and 5 bases from J, leaving 11 bases between. In DNA, the CDR3 is TGTGCCAGTAGTATAAGAACAGGGTTAGATACGCAGTATTTT. It specifies CASSIRTGLDTQYF.

The genes are TRBV5-1 and TRBJ2-3, with 8 bases lining up with TRBD2. Germline V gives CDR1 SGHRS, CDR2 YFSETQ. This CDR3 has 15 residues. With V trimmed by 7 bases and J by 5 bases, 12 bases remained unmatched. The CDR3 loop reads CASRHYREGLDTQYF. The CDR3, as DNA: TGCGCCAGCCGACACTACCGGGAGGGCCTAGATACGCAGTATTTT.